These T cell receptor beta chains were read from a single sample in a study of OX40 agonist ivuxolimab in advanced cancers. The data were produced by immunoSEQ multiplex PCR, yet TCRdb's version contains in-frame clones alone and is incomplete. The table has roughly 41,000 clones, about 86% seen once. Sequenced here: CD4+ or CD8+ T cells sorted from blood, sampled in a trial of the OX40 agonist ivuxolimab. Receptor source: an adult with an advanced solid tumor such as melanoma, head and neck, liver or kidney cancer. The CDR3 runs from the conserved cysteine through the conserved F or W. A D gene is named only where the DNA matches it firmly. Rows may omit the clone size; those that give it use once, few, many or a size class.

TRBJ1-3 | NA | NA | TRBV7-6 | CASSLDQGSGNTIYF | TGTGCCAGCAGCTTAGATCAGGGTTCAGGAAACACCATATATTTT
TRBJ1-1 | few | NA | TRBV30 | CAWSVGGNTEAFF | TGTGCCTGGAGTGTAGGAGGGAACACTGAAGCTTTCTTT
TRBJ2-1 | once | NA | TRBV5-8 | CAVSSDSYYNEQFF | TGTGCCGTTTCGTCGGACAGTTATTACAATGAGCAGTTCTTC
TRBJ1-2 | NA | NA | TRBV6-6 | CASSYSKADTGYTF | TGTGCCAGCAGTTACTCGAAGGCTGACACTGGCTACACCTTC
TRBJ1-4 | NA | NA | TRBV7-9 | CASSPNTPGLVVKLFF | TGTGCCAGCAGCCCCAATACTCCGGGGTTAGTTGTAAAACTGTTTTTT
TRBJ2-6 | NA | NA | TRBV6-6 | CASSYGTGYGANVLTF | TGTGCCAGCAGTTACGGGACGGGTTATGGGGCCAACGTCCTGACTTTC
TRBJ1-6 | few | NA | TRBV5-1 | CASSVGVSNSPLHF | TGCGCCAGCAGCGTAGGGGTTTCTAATTCACCCCTCCACTTT
TRBJ1-1 | few | TRBD1 | TRBV5-1 | CASSLTGAGRTEAFF | TGCGCCAGCAGCTTAACAGGGGCTGGGCGCACTGAAGCTTTCTTT
TRBJ1-6 | NA | NA | TRBV5-6 | CASSLTGFGDSPLHF | TGTGCCAGCAGCTTGACAGGGTTTGGGGATTCACCCCTCCACTTT
TRBJ2-7 | once | NA | TRBV29-1 | CSASTGRGSEQYF | TGCAGCGCCTCGACAGGGAGGGGTTCCGAGCAGTACTTC
TRBJ1-3 | NA | NA | TRBV7-2 | CASSLDLNSGNTIYF | TGTGCCAGCAGCTTAGACTTAAACTCTGGAAACACCATATATTTT
TRBJ2-5 | NA | NA | TRBV5-4 | CASSFGPIQETQYF | TGTGCCAGCAGCTTCGGACCGATTCAAGAGACCCAGTACTTC
TRBJ2-3 | NA | NA | TRBV7-3 | CASSRDGLSTDTQYF | TGTGCCAGCAGCCGGGACGGACTAAGCACAGATACGCAGTATTTT
TRBJ2-3 | NA | TRBD1 | TRBV7-2 | CASSLGGQGADTQYF | TGTGCCAGCAGCTTAGGGGGACAGGGTGCAGATACGCAGTATTTT
TRBJ1-5 | NA | NA | TRBV6-6 | CATLTHRDGDQPQHF | TGTGCCACCCTCACCCACAGGGACGGGGATCAGCCCCAGCATTTT
TRBJ2-7 | NA | NA | TRBV5-1 | CASSPPGTPNYEQYF | TGCGCCAGCAGTCCCCCGGGGACACCAAATTACGAGCAGTACTTC
TRBJ2-1 | NA | NA | TRBV25-1 | CASNHRGAQYNEQFF | TGTGCCAGCAACCACCGTGGGGCTCAGTACAATGAGCAGTTCTTC
TRBJ1-1 | once | NA | TRBV10-2 | CASSGSREAFF | TGCGCCAGCAGTGGAAGTCGGGAAGCTTTCTTT
TRBJ2-2 | NA | NA | TRBV9 | CASSVTGGPNTGELFF | TGTGCCAGCAGCGTAACAGGCGGACCGAACACCGGGGAGCTGTTTTTT
TRBJ1-5 | NA | NA | TRBV2 | CASTSNSNQPQHF | TGTGCCAGCACTTCTAATAGCAATCAGCCCCAGCATTTT
TRBJ2-1 | once | TRBD2 | TRBV6-4 | CASSDSSRGGYNEQFF | TGTGCCAGCAGTGACTCTTCCCGCGGGGGCTACAATGAGCAGTTCTTC
TRBJ1-2 | once | TRBD1 | TRBV11-2 | CASSLGDRGHGYTF | TGTGCCAGCAGCTTAGGGGACAGGGGCCATGGCTACACCTTC
TRBJ2-3 | NA | NA | TRBV7-2 | CASSLDGQVGFYSTDTQYF | TGTGCCAGCAGCTTAGATGGGCAGGTGGGGTTCTATAGCACAGATACGCAGTATTTT
TRBJ1-1 | NA | TRBD1 | TRBV19 | CASRFRGESTEAFF | TGTGCCAGTAGATTCAGGGGGGAGAGCACTGAAGCTTTCTTT
TRBJ2-2 | NA | NA | TRBV18 | CASSPVRVPGELFF | TGTGCCAGCTCACCGGTGAGGGTACCGGGGGAGCTGTTTTTT
TRBJ2-5 | NA | NA | TRBV7-9 | CASSPRVAAKETQYF | TGTGCCAGCAGCCCGAGGGTAGCGGCGAAAGAGACCCAGTACTTC
TRBJ1-4 | NA | NA | TRBV2 | CASSKSNGGSEKLFF | TGTGCCAGCAGTAAGTCTAACGGGGGATCTGAAAAACTGTTTTTT
TRBJ2-3 | NA | TRBD2 | TRBV2 | CATLAGLPTDTQYF | TGTGCCACCTTAGCGGGGCTTCCCACAGATACGCAGTATTTT
TRBJ1-4 | NA | NA | TRBV7-2 | CASSTSGTTREKLFF | TGTGCCAGCAGTACATCCGGGACAACACGTGAAAAACTGTTTTTT
TRBJ2-5 | once | TRBD2 | TRBV7-3 | CASSSRPGGTQYF | TGTGCCAGCAGCTCCCGCCCGGGGGGGACCCAGTACTTC
TRBJ2-2 | NA | TRBD2 | TRBV7-9 | CASSLRRGGTGELFF | TGTGCCAGCAGCCTCCGGCGCGGGGGGACCGGGGAGCTGTTTTTT
TRBJ1-2 | few | NA | TRBV19 | CASSYIDGYTF | TGTGCCAGTAGCTATATCGATGGCTACACCTTC
TRBJ2-3 | NA | TRBD2 | TRBV14 | CASSLLASLSTDTQYF | TGTGCCAGCAGCCTACTAGCGTCTTTAAGCACAGATACGCAGTATTTT
TRBJ2-1 | NA | TRBD2 | TRBV18 | CASSSERGDSYNEQFF | TGTGCCAGCTCATCAGAGCGGGGGGACTCCTACAATGAGCAGTTCTTC
TRBJ1-2 | NA | NA | TRBV19 | CATKPRRSSPVDYGYTF | TGTGCCACAAAACCGAGGCGGTCCTCTCCGGTGGACTATGGCTACACCTTC
TRBJ1-6 | NA | NA | TRBV5-4 | CASSFGWDSPLHF | TGTGCCAGCAGCTTTGGTTGGGATTCACCCCTCCACTTT
TRBJ1-2 | NA | TRBD1 | TRBV18 | CASSPSGRGSLNYGYTF | TGTGCCAGCTCACCTTCGGGCAGGGGGTCCCTTAACTATGGCTACACCTTC
TRBJ2-1 | few | TRBD1 | TRBV2 | CASSEQGASYNEQFF | TGTGCCAGCAGTGAACAGGGGGCATCCTACAATGAGCAGTTCTTC
TRBJ1-3 | NA | NA | TRBV19 | CASSIESRGSGNTIYF | TGTGCCAGTAGTATCGAGTCTAGGGGCTCTGGAAACACCATATATTTT
TRBJ1-1 | NA | TRBD1 | TRBV2 | CASSERQGITEAFF | TGTGCCAGCAGTGAAAGACAGGGGATCACTGAAGCTTTCTTT
TRBJ1-1 | NA | NA | TRBV5-1 | CASSLGFGNTEAFF | TGCGCCAGCAGCTTGGGGTTTGGGAACACTGAAGCTTTCTTT
TRBJ2-2 | NA | TRBD1 | TRBV10-3 | CAISGVTGGLVAGELFF | TGTGCCATCAGTGGCGTGACAGGGGGCTTGGTGGCCGGGGAGCTGTTTTTT
TRBJ1-5 | NA | NA | TRBV6-6 | CATSGDESNQPQHF | TGTGCCACCAGCGGGGACGAGAGCAATCAGCCCCAGCATTTT
TRBJ2-1 | NA | NA | TRBV19 | CASSDRQTGRNEQFF | TGTGCCAGTAGTGACAGACAGACGGGGAGGAATGAGCAGTTCTTC
TRBJ2-3 | NA | NA | TRBV10-3 | CAIHSGLSTDTQYF | TGTGCCATTCACAGCGGACTTAGCACAGATACGCAGTATTTT
TRBJ1-2 | few | NA | TRBV19 | CASARQHRDGYTF | TGTGCCAGTGCCCGACAGCATCGGGATGGCTACACCTTC
TRBJ2-1 | few | TRBD1 | TRBV11-2 | CASSPQGASSYNEQFF | TGTGCCAGCAGCCCACAGGGGGCAAGCTCCTACAATGAGCAGTTCTTC
TRBJ2-3 | NA | TRBD2 | TRBV6-5 | CASSPGVAGGDTQYF | TGTGCCAGCAGCCCAGGGGTAGCGGGAGGGGATACGCAGTATTTT
TRBJ2-3 | once | NA | TRBV11-2 | CASSLGVPTDTQYF | TGTGCCAGCAGCCTAGGTGTGCCTACAGATACGCAGTATTTT
TRBJ1-1 | NA | NA | TRBV11-2 | CASSTRVGTEAFF | TGTGCCAGCAGCACACGCGTGGGCACTGAAGCTTTCTTT
TRBJ2-7 | NA | TRBD2 | TRBV13 | CASSLHPGLAVDEQYF | TGTGCCAGCAGCTTACACCCGGGACTAGCTGTCGACGAGCAGTACTTC
TRBJ2-7 | NA | NA | TRBV5-1 | CASSSGQGAYEQYF | TGCGCCAGCAGCTCCGGACAAGGGGCCTACGAGCAGTACTTC
TRBJ2-7 | NA | TRBD2 | TRBV6-1 | CASRRTSYEQYF | TGTGCCAGCAGAAGGACTAGCTACGAGCAGTACTTC
TRBJ1-1 | NA | NA | TRBV20-1 | CSVMADTEAFF | TGCAGTGTCATGGCGGACACTGAAGCTTTCTTT
TRBJ1-3 | NA | NA | TRBV6-6 | CASSYGGLGNTIYF | TGTGCCAGCAGTTACGGGGGGCTCGGAAACACCATATATTTT
TRBJ1-1 | NA | NA | TRBV19 | CASSQTLEAFF | TGTGCCAGTAGTCAGACCTTAGAAGCTTTCTTT
TRBJ1-2 | NA | NA | TRBV7-9 | CASSLQRTSNYGYTF | TGTGCCAGCAGCCTACAGAGAACGTCTAACTATGGCTACACCTTC